Each of the 30 T cell receptor beta chains below was sequenced from the same sample in a study of control samples from healthy donors and cancer patients. Sequencing used immunoSEQ multiplex PCR; TCRdb keeps in-frame clones, though not all of them. The data hold some 79,000 clones, with under 95% observed a single time. Input material: PBMCs. All receptors come from a woman between 40 and 55 years old with lung cancer.

The chain has TRBV7-2 and TRBJ2-2, with D tentatively TRBD1 (6 bases). This CDR3 has 18 amino acids. Trimming stripped 2 bases from V and 7 bases from J, with 23 bases between. Germline V lookup: CDR1 SGHTA, CDR2 FQGNSA. CDR3 sequence reads: CASSLKGQRPRSIGELFF. For the CDR3, the DNA is TGTGCCAGCAGCTTAAAAGGACAGCGCCCGAGGTCGATCGGGGAGCTGTTTTTT. Based on the CDR3 plus reference TRBV7-2 and TRBJ2-2, the full variable domain is GAGVSQSPSNKVTEKGKDVELRCDPISGHTALYWYRQSLGQGLEFLIYFQGNSAPDKSGLPSDRFSAERTGGSVSTLTIQRTQQEDSAVYLCASSLKGQRPRSIGELFFGEGSRLTVL.

This chain connects TRBV5-8 to TRBJ2-3, with D perhaps matching TRBD1 (6 bases). The CDR3 has 15 amino acids. Trimming left V 2 bases short and J 3 bases short, with 13 bases between. In germline, CDR1 is SGHTS, CDR2 YDEGEE. The DNA for the CDR3 is TGTGCCAGCAGCTTTTTACAGGGTCGGACAGATACGCAGTATTTT. Translation: CASSFLQGRTDTQYF.

As DNA, the CDR3 is TGTGCCAGCACCTCGACAGGGTGGTCCTACGAGCAGTACTTC. It encodes CASTSTGWSYEQYF. The chain links TRBV6-5 to TRBJ2-7; 7 bases align to TRBD1. Trimming removed 7 bases from V and 1 base from J; junction bases left unmatched: 7. The CDR3 spans 14 residues. Germline CDR1 is MNHEY and CDR2 is SVGAGI.

The gene calls are TRBV5-5 and TRBJ1-2; 11 positions match TRBD1. CDR3 length: 14 amino acids. Germline-derived CDR1 and CDR2 are SGHKS and YYEKEE (reference sequence). V lost 4 bases, J lost 8 bases, and 7 bases stayed unmatched. DNA of the CDR3: TGTGCCAGCAGCCCGGACAGGGGGCTTTTGGGCTACACCTTC. This codes for CASSPDRGLLGYTF.

V is TRBV29-1 and J is TRBJ1-1; D is undetermined. V lost 4 bases to trimming and J lost 3 bases, with 21 bases between them. Germline V lookup: CDR1 SQVTM, CDR2 ANQGSEA. CDR3 size: 16 residues. The CDR3 DNA follows: TGCAGCGTTGCTCCGCCAGGCATAAGAGGGTACACTGAAGCTTTCTTT. Translation: CSVAPPGIRGYTEAFF. Full variable domain (rest looked up from reference TRBV29-1 and TRBJ1-1): SAVISQKPSRDICQRGTSLTIQCQVDSQVTMMFWYRQQPGQSLTLIATANQGSEATYESGFVIDKFPISRPNLTFSTLTVSNMSPEDSSIYLCSVAPPGIRGYTEAFFGQGTRLTVV.

This chain links TRBV14 with TRBJ2-7; 9 nucleotides agree with TRBD1. CDR3 length: 16 amino acids. Germline V gene sequence: CDR1 SGHDN, CDR2 FVKESK. Unmatched junction bases numbered 9, after V lost 4 bases and J lost 2 bases. The CDR3 region has the DNA TGTGCCAGCAGCCGAAGACCGGGACAGGGTCCCTACGAGCAGTACTTC. It codes for CASSRRPGQGPYEQYF.

V and J are TRBV3-1 (or the pseudogene TRBV3-2) and TRBJ1-4; no clear D gene. The V end was cut by 4 bases, the J end by 4 bases, with 10 bases between. This CDR3 has 14 amino acids. CDR1 and CDR2 from the germline V gene are LGHDT and YNNKEL (reference sequence). The CDR3 loop reads CASSPTPSNEKLFF. The CDR3 DNA reads TGTGCCAGCAGCCCGACCCCAAGTAATGAAAAACTGTTTTTT.

This rearrangement joins TRBV12-5 to TRBJ2-3, with D hard to call. Deletions cut 2 bases from V and 3 bases from J, with 0 bases between. This CDR3 has 11 amino acids. The germline V gene has CDR1 LGHNT and CDR2 FRNRAP. CDR3 region: CASGLTDTQYF. In DNA, the CDR3 is TGTGCTAGTGGTTTGACAGATACGCAGTATTTT.

The chain links TRBV4-1 to TRBJ1-2; 7 nucleotides match TRBD1. The trim removed 0 bases at V and 4 bases at J, leaving 8 bases unmatched. Per germline, CDR1 MGHRA and CDR2 YSYEKL. CDR3 size: 16 residues. CDR3 amino acids: CASSQERQGSSYGYTF. CDR3 nucleotides: TGCGCCAGCAGCCAAGAGCGACAGGGATCTAGCTATGGCTACACCTTC.

This clone appeared a few times. The J gene is TRBJ2-7, the V gene TRBV12-5; TRBD2 aligns across 7 bases. Germline V lookup: CDR1 LGHNT, CDR2 FRNRAP. With V trimmed by 7 bases and J by 5 bases, 8 bases remained unmatched. This CDR3 is built from 13 residues. CDR3 residues: CASVGGGIHEQYF. Here the CDR3 DNA reads TGTGCTAGTGTTGGGGGGGGAATCCACGAGCAGTACTTC.

On this clone itself: Other DNA sequences in this sample translate to the same CDR3. The chain has TRBV30 and TRBJ1-2, with D possibly matching TRBD1 (6 bases). Trimming left V 0 bases short and J 4 bases short, with 12 bases between. CDR1 is GTSNPN, CDR2 SVGIG, per germline (reference sequence). The CDR3 is 14 amino acids. CDR3 protein: CAWSVRGGGYGYTF. The CDR3 DNA is TGTGCCTGGAGTGTACGGGGGGGCGGCTATGGCTACACCTTC.

This clone came up once. V and J are TRBV5-4 and TRBJ2-3; 7 bases agree with TRBD1. The junction had 8 bases not matched to a gene; V was cut back by 4 bases and J by 3 bases. CDR1 and CDR2 (germline): SGHNT, YYREEE (reference sequence). The CDR3 extends over 15 amino acids. For the CDR3, the DNA is TGTGCCAGCAGCATGGGGGACAGCAGTACAGATACGCAGTATTTT. It codes for CASSMGDSSTDTQYF. The complete variable domain, with remaining parts taken from reference TRBV5-4 and TRBJ2-3, reads ETGVTQSPTHLIKTRGQQVTLRCSSQSGHNTVSWYQQALGQGPQFIFQYYREEENGRGNFPPRFSGLQFPNYSSELNVNALELDDSALYLCASSMGDSSTDTQYFGPGTRLTVL.

This chain links TRBV28 with TRBJ1-5; D gene unclear. There are 15 residues in the CDR3. Germline CDR1 reads MDHEN; CDR2 reads SYDVKM. Trimming took 4 bases from V and 0 from J, leaving 10 bases between them. The CDR3: CASSSRGSSNQPQHF. The CDR3 DNA is TGTGCCAGCAGTTCCAGAGGGAGTAGCAATCAGCCCCAGCATTTT.

V and J are TRBV2 and TRBJ2-1, with TRBD2 as a possible D gene (6 bases). CDR1 SNHLY and CDR2 FYNNEI come from the germline V gene. Trimming cost V 3 bases and J 4 bases, with 16 bases left between them. The CDR3 covers 16 residues. The CDR3 bases are TGTGCCAGCAGTGAGGCGCTGCTAGCGATATACAATGAGCAGTTCTTC. Translation gives CASSEALLAIYNEQFF.

The rearrangement links TRBV19 to TRBJ1-1; D is perhaps TRBD1 (6 bases). Deletions cut 3 bases from V and 0 bases from J, with 14 bases between. This CDR3 is 16 amino acids long. The germline V gene has CDR1 LNHDA and CDR2 SQIVND (reference sequence). DNA for the CDR3: TGTGCCAGTAGTATTGGCAGCAGGGGTTTGAACACTGAAGCTTTCTTT. Translated: CASSIGSRGLNTEAFF.

This clone has more than one count but fewer than ten. The chain couples TRBV5-1 to TRBJ2-1; D assignment may be TRBD1 or TRBD2 (5 bases each). Between the trimmed V and J ends, which lost 3 bases and 0 bases, there was a span of 13 bases. From germline, CDR1 is SGHRS and CDR2 YFSETQ. The CDR3 has 16 amino acids. This CDR3 is CASSWDGSSSYNEQFF. For the CDR3, the DNA is TGCGCCAGCAGCTGGGACGGTTCGAGCTCCTACAATGAGCAGTTCTTC.

The V call is TRBV7-2, the J call TRBJ2-1; 9 bases are a match to TRBD2. Per the germline V gene, CDR1 is SGHTA and CDR2 is FQGNSA. CDR3 length equals 15 residues. Trimming cost V 4 bases and J 4 bases; bases outside gene matches: 5. The CDR3 bases are TGTGCCAGCAGCTCCCTAGCGGGGACTTACAATGAGCAGTTCTTC. Protein: CASSSLAGTYNEQFF. Full variable domain (rest looked up from reference TRBV7-2 and TRBJ2-1): GAGVSQSPSNKVTEKGKDVELRCDPISGHTALYWYRQSLGQGLEFLIYFQGNSAPDKSGLPSDRFSAERTGGSVSTLTIQRTQQEDSAVYLCASSSLAGTYNEQFFGPGTRLTVL.

V gene TRBV4-1 combines with J gene TRBJ1-2, with D tentatively TRBD1 (5 bases). CDR3 length: 15 amino acids. The V and J ends lost 4 bases and 7 bases respectively, with 19 bases between them. Germline CDR1 is MGHRA and CDR2 is YSYEKL. The CDR3 DNA sequence: TGCGCCAGCAGCCCGACAGATCGGAGGGAGGGTGGCTACACCTTC. Translation: CASSPTDRREGGYTF.

The chain combines TRBV2 with TRBJ1-5, with D unresolved. This CDR3 is built from 14 residues. Trimming cost V 3 bases and J 0 bases, with 6 bases left between them. Germline-derived CDR1 and CDR2 are SNHLY and FYNNEI. CDR3 sequence: CASSEANSNQPQHF. CDR3 bases: TGTGCCAGCAGTGAGGCGAATAGCAATCAGCCCCAGCATTTT.

This clone was recorded only once. J is TRBJ2-1 and V is TRBV30; 12 positions match TRBD2. J lost 9 bases, V lost 4 bases, and 7 bases had no gene match. Germline lookup yields CDR1 GTSNPN and CDR2 SVGIG (reference sequence). The CDR3 loop spans 14 amino acids. CDR3 sequence: CAWTRPSGGVEQFF. DNA for the CDR3: TGTGCCTGGACGCGGCCTAGCGGGGGGGTTGAGCAGTTCTTC.

This clone turned up a few times. This chain connects TRBV4-1 to TRBJ2-2, with D maybe TRBD2 (6 bases). V dropped 4 bases and J dropped 6 bases, with 9 bases sitting between them. The CDR3 covers 13 residues. Germline CDR1 MGHRA, CDR2 YSYEKL. The CDR3 protein is CASSPSGAGELFF. CDR3 DNA: TGCGCCAGCAGCCCTTCGGGGGCCGGGGAGCTGTTTTTT.

The gene calls are TRBV28 and TRBJ2-3; maybe TRBD2 (6 bases). Germline CDR1 MDHEN, CDR2 SYDVKM. Trimming took 3 bases from V and 3 from J, leaving 13 bases between them. This CDR3 contains 15 residues. In DNA, the CDR3 is TGTGCCAGCAGTTTTAGGTCAGGGACTACAGATACGCAGTATTTT. Translating it yields CASSFRSGTTDTQYF.

This clone appeared once. The J gene is TRBJ1-1, the V gene TRBV10-2; 10 nucleotides agree with TRBD1. From germline, CDR1 is WSHSY and CDR2 SAAADI. The V gene end was trimmed by 5 bases and the J gene end by 2 bases; junction bases not matched to a gene: 2. The CDR3 contains 14 residues. The CDR3 DNA sequence: TGCGCCAGCAGTTTGACAGGGGGCAACACTGAAGCTTTCTTT. Amino acids: CASSLTGGNTEAFF.

The CDR3 spells CASSPDPSKGISTDTQYF. In DNA, the CDR3 is TGTGCCAGCAGCCCGGACCCTTCTAAGGGGATTAGCACAGATACGCAGTATTTT. The gene calls are TRBV13 and TRBJ2-3; TRBD1 is a possible D gene (5 bases). The CDR3 is made up of 18 amino acids. CDR1 and CDR2 from the germline V gene are PRHDT and FYEKMQ (reference sequence). V was cut by 5 bases and J by 0 bases, with 21 bases left in between.

The V gene is TRBV12-5, the J gene TRBJ1-5; maybe TRBD1 (6 bases). From germline, CDR1 is LGHNT and CDR2 FRNRAP. Trimming pared 6 bases from V and 3 bases from J, leaving 12 bases between. CDR3 size: 14 residues. In DNA form, the CDR3 reads TGTGCTAGTGGGTACGGACAGATCAATCAGCCCCAGCATTTT. The encoded protein is CASGYGQINQPQHF.

To note about this clone: A read error may account for a junction end that differs from germline. The chain combines TRBV28 with TRBJ2-7; TRBD1 aligns across 10 bases. Looked up from germline, CDR1 is MDHEN and CDR2 is SYDVKM. This CDR3 region has 16 residues. The CDR3 reads CASSAHPGTGVIVGIF. Written as DNA, the CDR3 is TGTGCCAGCAGTGCGCACCCCGGGACAGGGGTAATAGTGGGAATCTTC.

V and J are TRBV5-6 and TRBJ1-1; D ambiguous. Trimming removed 0 bases from V and 1 base from J, with 10 bases in between. Germline-derived CDR1 and CDR2 are SGHDT and YYEEEE. This CDR3 contains 15 residues. The CDR3, as DNA: TGTGCCAGCAGCTTGGTGGGGTTATCGAACACTGAAGCTTTCTTT. Its protein is CASSLVGLSNTEAFF.

The chain joins TRBV24-1 to TRBJ2-1; D unclear. This CDR3 has 19 residues. V lost 5 bases, J lost 3 bases, and 25 bases lay in between. Per the germline V gene, CDR1 is KGHDR and CDR2 is SFDVKD. The CDR3: CATSAFPSARRELYNEQFF. In DNA form, the CDR3 reads TGTGCCACCAGTGCCTTTCCCTCAGCTCGTAGGGAACTCTACAATGAGCAGTTCTTC.

J is TRBJ1-2 and V is TRBV7-9, with TRBD1 identical over 8 bases. Looked up from germline, CDR1 is SEHNR and CDR2 is FQNEAQ (reference sequence). V shed 5 bases and J 2 bases; nucleotides not matched to a gene: 4. The CDR3 loop spans 14 amino acids. CDR3 in DNA: TGTGCCAGCAGCCCAAGACAGGGGAACTATGGCTACACCTTC. It translates to CASSPRQGNYGYTF.

The V and J genes are TRBV4-2 and TRBJ2-7; 10 bases are a match to TRBD2. The CDR3 consists of 16 residues. The V gene end was trimmed by 6 bases and the J gene end by 0 bases; junction bases not matched to a gene: 8. Germline CDR1 LGHNA, CDR2 YNFKEQ. Written as DNA, the CDR3 is TGTGCCAGCAGAGGTTCTAGCGGGGGACGCTCCTACGAGCAGTACTTC. Residues: CASRGSSGGRSYEQYF.